Listed below are T cell receptor beta chains from one sample, sequenced in a study of PD-1 blockade in classical Hodgkin lymphoma. This table comes from immunoSEQ multiplex PCR, and its TCRdb copy is limited to in-frame clones, with some not included. The table lists over 15,000 clones, about 93% of them singletons, with 6.9% in the top ten. The sample was peripheral blood mononuclear cells (PBMCs). These receptors all stem from a human donor with classical Hodgkin lymphoma. The CDR3 runs from the conserved cysteine through the conserved F or W. The D gene is left open where the match is weak. For some rows the clone size is stated as once, few or many, or as a class when expanded; others skip it.

v_call	j_call	d_call	clone_size	cdr3_aa	cdr3_nt
TRBV10-2	TRBJ2-7	.	.	CASRPTGTYEQYF	TGCGCCAGCAGACCGACAGGTACCTACGAGCAGTACTTC
TRBV11-2	TRBJ1-1	.	once	CASSFPGNYVEAFF	TGTGCCAGCAGCTTCCCAGGGAATTATGTTGAAGCTTTCTTT
TRBV6-4	TRBJ2-3	TRBD2	once	CASSDSREAPDTQYF	TGTGCCAGCAGTGACTCTCGGGAGGCGCCAGATACGCAGTATTTT
TRBV11-3	TRBJ2-6	.	.	CASSLGMPSGANVLTF	TGTGCCAGCAGCTTAGGTATGCCCTCCGGGGCCAACGTCCTGACTTTC
TRBV29-1	TRBJ1-1	.	.	CSVAAGLNTEAFF	TGCAGCGTTGCGGCAGGTTTGAACACTGAAGCTTTCTTT
TRBV9	TRBJ1-3	.	.	CASSETGLRNTIYF	TGTGCCAGCAGCGAAACAGGTCTGCGAAACACCATATATTTT
TRBV7-8	TRBJ2-1	.	once	CASSPSRGTPQQFF	TGTGCCAGCAGCCCATCCCGCGGGACTCCCCAGCAGTTCTTC
TRBV4-1	TRBJ2-3	TRBD1	.	CASSQDGQGAKGGTQYF	TGCGCCAGCAGCCAAGATGGACAGGGGGCAAAAGGGGGTACGCAGTATTTT
TRBV7-3	TRBJ2-7	TRBD2	.	CASSLTSGYEQYF	TGTGCCAGCAGCCTGACTAGCGGTTACGAGCAGTACTTC
TRBV25-1	TRBJ2-7	TRBD2	.	CASSERGSSYEQYF	TGTGCCAGCAGTGAGCGGGGGAGCTCCTACGAGCAGTACTTC
TRBV6-5	TRBJ2-7	.	few	CASSYPGGGGEQYF	TGTGCCAGCAGTTACCCGGGCGGGGGCGGCGAGCAGTACTTC
TRBV18	TRBJ2-3	.	.	CASSPQRGADTQYF	TGTGCCAGCTCACCACAGAGGGGCGCAGATACGCAGTATTTT
TRBV19	TRBJ2-5	TRBD1	.	CASSLGQGAETQYF	TGTGCCAGTAGCCTGGGACAGGGGGCAGAGACCCAGTACTTC
TRBV29-1	TRBJ2-1	.	.	CSVVRRGSNEQFF	TGCAGCGTTGTTCGTCGGGGGTCCAATGAGCAGTTCTTC
TRBV25-1	TRBJ1-2	TRBD1	.	CASSEGLGQDYGYTF	TGTGCCAGCAGTGAGGGTTTGGGACAGGACTATGGCTACACCTTC
TRBV7-9	TRBJ1-4	.	.	CASTRQSNEKLFF	TGTGCCAGCACCCGACAGTCTAATGAAAAACTGTTTTTT
TRBV14	TRBJ1-2	TRBD1	.	CASSQVRPGQGNYGYTF	TGTGCCAGCAGCCAAGTAAGACCGGGACAGGGGAACTATGGCTACACCTTC
TRBV27	TRBJ1-4	.	.	CASSLPRQKNEKLFF	TGTGCCAGCAGTTTACCCCGACAGAAGAATGAAAAACTGTTTTTT
TRBV28	TRBJ2-6	.	.	CASRGYGTSGANVLTF	TGTGCCAGCAGGGGGTACGGGACCTCTGGGGCCAACGTCCTGACTTTC
TRBV25-1	TRBJ2-1	TRBD2	.	CASSESGTRGGEQFF	TGTGCCAGCAGTGAGTCCGGGACTAGGGGGGGTGAGCAGTTCTTC
TRBV25-1	TRBJ2-2	.	.	CASSDPGKNTGELFF	TGTGCCAGCAGTGATCCCGGAAAGAACACCGGGGAGCTGTTTTTT
TRBV29-1	TRBJ2-7	TRBD2	.	CSVSSGGPYEQYF	TGCAGCGTCTCTAGCGGGGGCCCCTACGAGCAGTACTTC
TRBV7-9	TRBJ2-5	TRBD2	.	CASIRGVGETQYF	TGTGCCAGCATCCGGGGGGTGGGAGAGACCCAGTACTTC
TRBV4-2	TRBJ2-5	.	.	CASSQPSGGSGAQYF	TGTGCCAGCAGCCAACCCTCTGGCGGGTCTGGGGCCCAGTACTTC
TRBV15	TRBJ1-4	.	.	CATSSLPSGTKREKLFF	TGTGCCACCAGCTCTCTGCCTTCCGGGACCAAGAGGGAAAAACTGTTTTTT
TRBV14	TRBJ2-5	.	.	CASSQEETQYF	TGTGCCAGCAGCCAAGAAGAGACCCAGTACTTC
TRBV27	TRBJ1-5	.	.	CASSSLGRYSNQPQHF	TGTGCCAGCAGTTCCTTAGGGCGCTATAGCAATCAGCCCCAGCATTTT
TRBV27	TRBJ2-7	TRBD2	.	CASSLSGRANYEQYF	TGTGCCAGCAGTCTTAGCGGGAGGGCCAACTACGAGCAGTACTTC
TRBV6-5	TRBJ2-4	.	.	CASTFLGAKNIQYF	TGTGCCAGCACCTTCCTCGGAGCCAAAAACATTCAGTACTTC
TRBV10-1	TRBJ2-1	TRBD2	.	CASRASGNRNEQFF	TGCGCCAGCAGAGCTAGCGGGAATCGAAATGAGCAGTTCTTC
TRBV12-2	TRBJ2-1	.	.	CASQGPTGPRSYNEQFF	TGTGCAAGTCAAGGCCCAACAGGCCCCCGCTCCTACAATGAGCAGTTCTTC
TRBV4-1	TRBJ2-1	.	.	CASSHLGRRDEQFF	TGCGCCAGCAGCCACCTGGGACGTCGGGATGAGCAGTTCTTC
TRBV5-4	TRBJ1-2	.	.	CASSLAGNYGYTF	TGTGCCAGCAGCCTCGCGGGGAACTATGGCTACACCTTC